The 11 T cell receptor beta chains below all came from one sample that was sequenced in a study of blood T cell repertoires in COVID-19. TCRdb's copy holds only in-frame clones and misses some; the assay was immunoSEQ multiplex PCR. The sample holds some 100,000 clones, roughly 92% seen once. The specimen was peripheral blood. The receptors shown here come from a man between 65 and 85 years old with acute or convalescent COVID-19.

This chain joins TRBV5-1 and TRBJ1-2, with 8 bases identical to TRBD1. CDR1 is SGHRS, CDR2 YFSETQ, per germline. CDR3 size: 14 residues. Trimming at V came to 4 bases and at J to 4 bases, leaving 6 bases not matched to a gene. The CDR3 sequence: CASSTGQETYGYTF. In nucleotides, the CDR3 is TGCGCCAGCAGCACGGGACAGGAGACCTATGGCTACACCTTC.

The chain employs TRBV6-2 or TRBV6-3 and TRBJ2-7, with D maybe TRBD1 (6 bases). Germline-derived CDR1 and CDR2 are MNHEY and SVGEGT. The CDR3 runs to 15 residues. The V end was cut by 5 bases, the J end by 1 base, with 15 bases between. The CDR3 is CASSPRGRGSYEQYF. The CDR3 nucleotides are TGTGCCAGCAGTCCCCGGGGCAGGGGATCCTACGAGCAGTACTTC.

This clone was found a few times. The genes are TRBV28 and TRBJ2-7; 7 bases fit TRBD1. V was clipped by 5 bases and J by 0 bases; unmatched bases: 7. CDR3 length: 15 residues. Germline V lookup: CDR1 MDHEN, CDR2 SYDVKM. Here the CDR3 DNA reads TGTGCCAGCAGTCCCACCGGGACAGTCTCCTACGAGCAGTACTTC. This gives the protein CASSPTGTVSYEQYF.

The genes are TRBV7-3 and TRBJ2-1; 7 nucleotides line up with TRBD2. Germline CDR1 is SGHTA and CDR2 is FQGTGA. The junction had 3 bases not matched to a gene; V was cut back by 2 bases and J by 2 bases. The length of the CDR3 is 15 residues. The DNA of the CDR3 is TGTGCCAGCAGCTTATCAAGCGGGACCTACAATGAGCAGTTCTTC. Encoded protein: CASSLSSGTYNEQFF.

The chain combines TRBV27 with TRBJ2-3, with 11 positions matching TRBD2. The junction had 13 bases not matched to a gene; V was cut back by 2 bases and J by 3 bases. The CDR3 is 19 amino acids. Germline lookup yields CDR1 MNHEY and CDR2 SMNVEV (reference sequence). DNA of the CDR3: TGTGCCAGCAGTTTAAGAGGGTGGCTAGCGGGAGGAAGGACAGATACGCAGTATTTT. It encodes CASSLRGWLAGGRTDTQYF.

This clone came up a few times. V is TRBV10-3 and J is TRBJ1-2, with unresolved D. The CDR3 contains 11 residues. The germline V gene has CDR1 ENHRY and CDR2 SYGVKD. Trimming removed 8 bases from V and 8 bases from J, with 12 bases in between. The CDR3 coding sequence is TGTGCCATCGGCAGTTCTTTCGGCTACACCTTC. This translates into CAIGSSFGYTF.

This clone was recorded once. The chain uses TRBV15 and TRBJ2-7; 9 positions agree with TRBD2. This CDR3 contains 15 residues. Germline V gives CDR1 LNHNV, CDR2 YYDKDF (reference sequence). The V segment lost 0 bases and the J segment 2 bases; nucleotides outside the gene matches: 2. CDR3 region: CATSRDIAGAYEQYF. The CDR3 bases are TGTGCCACCAGCAGAGATATAGCGGGAGCCTACGAGCAGTACTTC. The whole variable domain, remainder taken from reference TRBV15 and TRBJ2-7, is DAMVIQNPRYQVTQFGKPVTLSCSQTLNHNVMYWYQQKSSQAPKLLFHYYDKDFNNEADTPDNFQSRRPNTSFCFLDIRSPGLGDTAMYLCATSRDIAGAYEQYFGPGTRLTVT.

A note on this clone: The identical CDR3 is also encoded by other nucleotide sequences in the sample. The rearrangement joins TRBV3-1 (or the pseudogene TRBV3-2) to TRBJ1-2, with 7 bases lining up with TRBD1. The CDR3 runs 14 residues. The ends lost 2 bases at V and 2 bases at J; junction bases unmatched: 2. Per the germline V gene, CDR1 is LGHDT and CDR2 is YNNKEL (reference sequence). This chain's CDR3 is CASSQPTGNYGYTF. CDR3 coding DNA: TGTGCCAGCAGCCAACCGACAGGGAACTATGGCTACACCTTC.

The chain carries TRBV30 and TRBJ2-3, with a tentative D call TRBD2 (5 bases). The CDR3 spans 12 residues. Deletions cut 2 bases from V and 10 bases from J, with 13 bases between. Per germline, CDR1 GTSNPN and CDR2 SVGIG (reference sequence). The CDR3 DNA reads TGTGCCTGGAGTTCCACTAGTGGGGCGCAGTATTTT. Its protein is CAWSSTSGAQYF.

The chain employs TRBV11-3 and TRBJ2-2; 7 positions agree with TRBD1. There are 15 residues in the CDR3. Germline CDR1 and CDR2: SGHNT and YENEEA. V lost 7 bases, J lost 2 bases, and 7 bases stayed unmatched. The CDR3 loop reads CASTKNRGNTGELFF. The CDR3 DNA reads TGTGCCAGCACCAAAAACAGGGGTAACACCGGGGAGCTGTTTTTT.

V is TRBV18 and J is TRBJ1-3; TRBD1 agrees at 10 bases. The V gene's germline CDR1 is KGHSH and CDR2 LQKENI. The V segment lost 3 bases and the J segment 0 bases; nucleotides outside the gene matches: 14. CDR3 size: 20 residues. The CDR3 region is CASSPLSGTGAYLSGNTIYF. CDR3 sequence (DNA): TGTGCCAGCTCACCCTTATCCGGGACAGGGGCTTACCTCTCTGGAAACACCATATATTTT. The whole variable domain, remainder taken from reference TRBV18 and TRBJ1-3, is NAGVMQNPRHLVRRRGQEARLRCSPMKGHSHVYWYRQLPEEGLKFMVYLQKENIIDESGMPKERFSAEFPKEGPSILRIQQVVRGDSAAYFCASSPLSGTGAYLSGNTIYFGEGSWLTVV.